Shown below are 10 T cell receptor beta chains from a single sample sequenced in a study of human T cells and chemical hapten exposure. Described time point: patch test 2, 6 weeks after DPC sensitization. Treatment noted: therapeutic diphenylcyclopropenone sensitization with weekly scalp DPC. TCRdb recomputed calls from the RACE reads with MiXCR, one row per CDR3 protein. The table lists 65,000 to 100,000 distinct CDR3 sequences, around 7% of them singletons, with 1.3% in the top ten. Here the sequenced sample was whole blood, taken in connection with sensitization to the hapten diphenylcyclopropenone (DPC). These receptors were obtained from a woman in her twenties or thirties with alopecia areata. Some clones in this sample may be carry-over from other donors' samples.

CDR3 region: CASKGGGASGKNIQYF. CDR3 coding DNA: TGTGCCAGCAAGGGTGGGGGCGCTTCGGGCAAAAACATTCAGTACTTC. The chain employs TRBV6-5 and TRBJ2-4; possibly TRBD1 for D (6 bases). The length of the CDR3 is 16 residues. Germline V gene data show CDR1 as MNHEY and CDR2 as SVGAGI. With 7 bases removed from V and 3 bases from J, the gap between germline ends came to 19 bases.

This clonotype occurred many times. Here the CDR3 reads CASRAESYEQYF. For the CDR3, the DNA is TGTGCCAGCCGGGCTGAATCCTACGAGCAGTACTTC. V gene TRBV2 combines with J gene TRBJ2-7; D uncertain. Germline CDR1 is SNHLY and CDR2 is FYNNEI. V dropped 8 bases and J dropped 1 base, with 9 bases sitting between them. There are 12 residues in the CDR3.

This clonotype was found many times. V and J are TRBV20-1 and TRBJ1-5; possibly TRBD1 for D (6 bases). The germline gives CDR1 DFQATT, CDR2 SNEGSKA (reference sequence). This CDR3 spans 13 amino acids. V lost 0 bases to trimming and J lost 5 bases, with 8 bases between them. The CDR3 here is CSARDRGDQPQHF. CDR3 nucleotides: TGCAGTGCTAGAGATAGGGGGGATCAGCCCCAGCATTTT.

This clonotype has a count of ten or more. This chain joins TRBV29-1 and TRBJ2-5; TRBD1 matches at 10 bases. Germline V CDR1 and CDR2: SQVTM, ANQGSEA. The CDR3 consists of 16 residues. V lost 1 base to trimming and J lost 5 bases; unmatched junction nucleotides: 10. The CDR3 region has the DNA TGCAGCGTTGAAGGTCTTCCGGGACAGGGGCGGGAGACCCAGTACTTC. This encodes CSVEGLPGQGRETQYF.

This clonotype was seen repeatedly, ten times or more. The rearrangement joins TRBV2 to TRBJ2-5; 10 bases align to TRBD2. Germline V gives CDR1 SNHLY, CDR2 FYNNEI. With 0 bases clipped from V and 5 bases from J, the junction kept 6 bases outside the gene matches. The CDR3 consists of 16 residues. CDR3 region: CASSEAERGGKETQYF. CDR3 nucleotides: TGTGCCAGCAGTGAAGCGGAGCGGGGGGGGAAGGAGACCCAGTACTTC.

This clonotype was seen ten or more times. The chain recombines TRBV12-3 or TRBV12-4 with TRBJ1-1; D is ambiguous. This CDR3 has 13 residues. V shed 1 base and J shed 0 bases, with 3 bases lying between them. CDR3 amino acids: CASSLEVNTEAFF. CDR3 bases: TGTGCCAGCAGTTTAGAGGTGAACACTGAAGCTTTCTTT.

This clonotype showed up just a few times. The rearrangement uses TRBV5-6 and TRBJ1-1; D is unresolved. CDR1 and CDR2 from the germline V gene are SGHDT and YYEEEE. The CDR3 loop spans 15 amino acids. V lost 1 base and J lost 11, with 21 bases in between. The CDR3 bases are TGTGCCAGCAGCTTGAGAGGTGAGGTGTTTCGGACGGCTTTCTTT. Protein: CASSLRGEVFRTAFF.

The sample holds many counts of this clonotype. The gene calls are TRBV2 and TRBJ2-3; D is unresolved. This CDR3 has 11 residues. Germline V gene data show CDR1 as SNHLY and CDR2 as FYNNEI. Trimming removed 7 bases from V and 4 bases from J, with 6 bases in between. DNA of the CDR3: TGTGCCAGCACTCGGTCAGATACGCAGTATTTT. Protein: CASTRSDTQYF. Using reference TRBV2 and TRBJ2-3 for the parts outside the CDR3, the full variable domain is EPEVTQTPSHQVTQMGQEVILRCVPISNHLYFYWYRQILGQKVEFLVSFYNNEISEKSEIFDDQFSVERPDGSNFTLKIRSTKLEDSAMYFCASTRSDTQYFGPGTRLTVL.

This clonotype was observed a few times. This chain joins TRBV6-6 and TRBJ1-5; 7 bases align to TRBD1. This CDR3 is built from 15 residues. From germline, CDR1 is MNHNY and CDR2 SVGAGI (reference sequence). Trimming at V came to 8 bases and at J to 6 bases, leaving 13 bases not matched to a gene. This CDR3 is CASLSEGARGQPQHF. Here the CDR3 DNA reads TGTGCCAGCTTATCCGAGGGGGCGCGCGGTCAGCCCCAGCATTTT.

Ten or more counts support this clonotype. The V gene is TRBV20-1, the J gene TRBJ1-5, with D possibly matching TRBD1 (6 bases). From germline, CDR1 is DFQATT and CDR2 SNEGSKA (reference sequence). The CDR3 length is 14 residues. Trimming took off 5 bases at V and 3 bases at J, with 14 bases between the two ends. In DNA, the CDR3 is TGCAGTGCTTCTCAGGGGCTAAACAATCAGCCCCAGCATTTT. This sequence encodes CSASQGLNNQPQHF.